Listed below are T cell receptor beta chains from one sample, sequenced in a study of T cell responses to AZD1222 COVID-19 vaccine. TCRdb's table, derived via immunoSEQ multiplex PCR, lists solely in-frame clones and lacks some. The data show 99,000 or so clones, with approximately 88% seen just once and about 8.7% held by the top ten. This specimen consisted of peripheral blood, obtained on day 0 of AZD1222 vaccination. The source is an adult in good health. CDR3s include the opening cysteine and the closing phenylalanine or tryptophan. Each record gives: CDR3 protein, CDR3 DNA, clone size, J gene, D gene, V gene. D genes are given only for firm matches. Clone sizes are given selectively: once, few, many, or a class where the clone is expanded.

CDR3: CASTGGTSPLHF
DNA: TGTGCCTCGACAGGTGGTACTTCACCCCTCCACTTT
size: NA
J: TRBJ1-6
D: NA
V: TRBV30

CDR3: CASRRPRVRDTDTQYF
DNA: TGTGCCAGCAGACGCCCCAGGGTTCGGGACACAGATACGCAGTATTTT
size: NA
J: TRBJ2-3
D: NA
V: TRBV28

CDR3: CASSTMRGIINEQYF
DNA: TGTGCCAGTAGTACCATGCGGGGTATTATCAACGAGCAGTACTTC
size: NA
J: TRBJ2-7
D: NA
V: TRBV19

CDR3: CATSDLSPGGMGTQYF
DNA: TGTGCCACCAGTGATTTGTCTCCAGGGGGCATGGGGACCCAGTACTTC
size: NA
J: TRBJ2-5
D: TRBD1
V: TRBV24-1

CDR3: CASSHNSYEQYF
DNA: TGTGCCAGCAGCCACAACTCCTACGAGCAGTACTTC
size: NA
J: TRBJ2-7
D: NA
V: TRBV7-8

CDR3: CASSAQETYNEQFF
DNA: TGTGCCAGCAGCGCACAGGAAACTTACAATGAGCAGTTCTTC
size: NA
J: TRBJ2-1
D: NA
V: TRBV7-9

CDR3: CASRLTRTAGELFF
DNA: TGTGCCAGCAGATTAACCCGGACGGCAGGGGAGCTGTTTTTT
size: NA
J: TRBJ2-2
D: NA
V: TRBV7-8

CDR3: CASSHTGSNQPQHF
DNA: TGCGCCAGCAGCCATACAGGGAGCAATCAGCCCCAGCATTTT
size: NA
J: TRBJ1-5
D: NA
V: TRBV4-3

CDR3: CASSRERLTSTDTQYF
DNA: TGTGCCAGCAGCCGAGAGAGATTAACTAGCACAGATACGCAGTATTTT
size: NA
J: TRBJ2-3
D: NA
V: TRBV11-2

CDR3: CASRRTSPGNEQFF
DNA: TGTGCCAGCAGGAGGACTAGCCCCGGGAATGAGCAGTTCTTC
size: NA
J: TRBJ2-1
D: TRBD2
V: TRBV11-2

CDR3: CATSDLGSEAFF
DNA: TGTGCCACCAGTGATTTAGGGTCTGAAGCTTTCTTT
size: NA
J: TRBJ1-1
D: NA
V: TRBV24-1

CDR3: CARQLNYGYTF
DNA: TGTGCCAGACAGCTCAACTATGGCTACACCTTC
size: NA
J: TRBJ1-2
D: NA
V: TRBV12-3/TRBV12-4

CDR3: CASSPSGATNGRPQHF
DNA: TGTGCCAGCTCTCCCTCGGGGGCCACCAACGGGCGGCCCCAGCATTTT
size: NA
J: TRBJ1-5
D: NA
V: TRBV18

CDR3: CASSLNLRTTNEKLFF
DNA: TGTGCCAGCAGTTTAAATTTGCGGACAACTAATGAAAAACTGTTTTTT
size: few
J: TRBJ1-4
D: NA
V: TRBV28

CDR3: CASSPVGQVSYEQYF
DNA: TGTGCCAGCTCACCGGTGGGCCAAGTCTCCTACGAGCAGTACTTC
size: NA
J: TRBJ2-7
D: NA
V: TRBV18

CDR3: CASSRTGSTEAFF
DNA: TGTGCCAGCAGCCGGACAGGGAGCACTGAAGCTTTCTTT
size: NA
J: TRBJ1-1
D: TRBD1
V: TRBV4-2

CDR3: CASSLGQATEAFF
DNA: TGTGCCAGCAGCCTCGGACAGGCCACTGAAGCTTTCTTT
size: NA
J: TRBJ1-1
D: TRBD1
V: TRBV7-9

CDR3: CASSLALDREGYTF
DNA: TGTGCCAGCAGCTTAGCCCTGGACAGGGAAGGCTACACCTTC
size: NA
J: TRBJ1-2
D: TRBD1
V: TRBV7-8

CDR3: CAWSVRRISYNEQFF
DNA: TGTGCCTGGAGTGTACGGAGGATCTCCTACAATGAGCAGTTCTTC
size: NA
J: TRBJ2-1
D: NA
V: TRBV30

CDR3: CASSVSFGQNTEAFF
DNA: TGTGCCAGCAGCGTGTCTTTCGGACAGAACACTGAAGCTTTCTTT
size: NA
J: TRBJ1-1
D: NA
V: TRBV9

CDR3: CASSRTPGQGNYGYTF
DNA: TGCGCCAGCAGCCGAACGCCGGGACAGGGTAACTATGGCTACACCTTC
size: NA
J: TRBJ1-2
D: TRBD1
V: TRBV4-3

CDR3: CSASSGLDTDTQYF
DNA: TGCAGCGCGTCCTCAGGACTGGACACAGATACGCAGTATTTT
size: NA
J: TRBJ2-3
D: NA
V: TRBV29-1

CDR3: CASSQDLSFLGVSEKLFF
DNA: TGTGCCAGCAGCCAAGATCTCTCATTTTTAGGGGTTAGTGAAAAACTGTTTTTT
size: NA
J: TRBJ1-4
D: NA
V: TRBV3-1/TRBV3-2

CDR3: CASSAGHLNYEQYF
DNA: TGTGCCAGCAGCGCCGGACACCTCAACTACGAGCAGTACTTC
size: few
J: TRBJ2-7
D: NA
V: TRBV9

CDR3: CASSPAGGLATNEKLFF
DNA: TGTGCCAGCTCACCAGCTGGGGGGCTCGCAACTAATGAAAAACTGTTTTTT
size: once
J: TRBJ1-4
D: NA
V: TRBV18

CDR3: CASSSAWTGVTYEQYF
DNA: TGTGCCAGCAGTTCGGCTTGGACAGGGGTAACCTACGAGCAGTACTTC
size: once
J: TRBJ2-7
D: TRBD1
V: TRBV27

CDR3: CASSQDWGTGYGYTF
DNA: TGTGCCAGCAGCCAAGATTGGGGGACGGGATATGGCTACACCTTC
size: NA
J: TRBJ1-2
D: NA
V: TRBV4-2

CDR3: CASSLLREVHEQYF
DNA: TGTGCCAGCAGCTTACTGCGGGAGGTGCACGAGCAGTACTTC
size: NA
J: TRBJ2-7
D: TRBD2
V: TRBV7-2

CDR3: CSVRTGMNTEAFF
DNA: TGCAGCGTTCGGACAGGGATGAACACTGAAGCTTTCTTT
size: NA
J: TRBJ1-1
D: TRBD1
V: TRBV29-1

CDR3: CASSLNQRSGEQYF
DNA: TGTGCCAGCAGCTTAAATCAAAGGAGCGGGGAGCAGTACTTC
size: NA
J: TRBJ2-7
D: NA
V: TRBV7-8

CDR3: CASDRGGDYGYTF
DNA: TGTGCCAGCGACAGGGGGGGCGACTATGGCTACACCTTC
size: NA
J: TRBJ1-2
D: TRBD1
V: TRBV28

CDR3: CASSLETSVSTDTQYF
DNA: TGTGCCAGCAGCCTTGAGACTAGCGTAAGCACAGATACGCAGTATTTT
size: once
J: TRBJ2-3
D: TRBD2
V: TRBV9

CDR3: CASSLIFGVSSYEQYF
DNA: TGTGCCAGCAGCTTAATATTCGGGGTTTCGTCCTACGAGCAGTACTTC
size: NA
J: TRBJ2-7
D: NA
V: TRBV7-8

CDR3: CASSAQLPDLWGNTIYF
DNA: TGTGCCAGCAGTGCCCAGCTCCCGGACCTCTGGGGAAACACCATATATTTT
size: NA
J: TRBJ1-3
D: NA
V: TRBV25-1

CDR3: CASSLNQGTNEKLFF
DNA: TGTGCTAGCAGCTTAAACCAGGGCACTAATGAAAAACTGTTTTTT
size: NA
J: TRBJ1-4
D: NA
V: TRBV7-7

CDR3: CASSIGGYEQFF
DNA: TGTGCCAGTAGTATTGGAGGGTATGAGCAGTTCTTC
size: NA
J: TRBJ2-1
D: NA
V: TRBV19

CDR3: CASSYGGQVSNEQFF
DNA: TGTGCCAGCAGCTACGGGGGACAGGTTTCCAATGAGCAGTTCTTC
size: NA
J: TRBJ2-1
D: TRBD1
V: TRBV11-3

CDR3: CARGAAASYEQYF
DNA: TGTGCCAGGGGGGCCGCGGCCTCCTACGAGCAGTACTTC
size: NA
J: TRBJ2-7
D: NA
V: TRBV2

CDR3: CASSQGYRGQRNIQYF
DNA: TGTGCCAGCAGCCAAGGCTACAGGGGGCAAAGAAACATTCAGTACTTC
size: NA
J: TRBJ2-4
D: TRBD1
V: TRBV3-1/TRBV3-2

CDR3: CASRSRQQNTEAFF
DNA: TGTGCCAGCAGATCCAGACAGCAGAACACTGAAGCTTTCTTT
size: NA
J: TRBJ1-1
D: NA
V: TRBV6-5